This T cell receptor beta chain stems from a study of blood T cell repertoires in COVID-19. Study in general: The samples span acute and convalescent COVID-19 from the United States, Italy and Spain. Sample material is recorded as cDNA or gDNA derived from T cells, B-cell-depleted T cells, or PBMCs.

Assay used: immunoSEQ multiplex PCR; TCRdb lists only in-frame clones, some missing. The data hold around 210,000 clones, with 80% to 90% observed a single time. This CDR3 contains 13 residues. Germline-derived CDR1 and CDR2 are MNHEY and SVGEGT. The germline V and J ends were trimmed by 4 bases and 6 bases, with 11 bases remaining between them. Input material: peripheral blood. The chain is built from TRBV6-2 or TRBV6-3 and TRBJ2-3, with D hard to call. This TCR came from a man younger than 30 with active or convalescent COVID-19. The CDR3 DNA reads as TGTGCCAGCAGTTTACTGAGCTCGGATACGCAGTATTTT. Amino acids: CASSLLSSDTQYF.